Shown below are 10 T cell receptor beta chains from a single sample sequenced in a study of Tregs in tolerant kidney transplant recipients. Sequenced by immunoSEQ multiplex PCR; TCRdb stores in-frame clones only, minus some. This table lists roughly 5,300 clones. Related graft donors supplied nonmyeloablative bone marrow transplants, and mixed chimerism was transient. Here the sequenced sample was CD4+ T cells from blood (PBMCs), taken roughly 14 months after the transplant. The source is a human patient who received a combined kidney and bone marrow transplant. Some T cells may have originated in the graft donor.

This clone shows up as medium-sized by frequency. Sequencing ends 3 residues short of the CDR3 end; the germline J gene provides the rest. The rearrangement joins TRBV20-1 to TRBJ1-2, with 7 bases lining up with TRBD1. The CDR3 contains 14 residues. Germline CDR1 reads DFQATT; CDR2 reads SNEGSKA (reference sequence). V was clipped by 6 bases and J by 4 bases; unmatched bases: 11. The CDR3 here is CSAQRQGQSYGYTF. The covered CDR3 bases are TGCAGTGCCCAAAGACAGGGACAGAGCTATGGC.

Details on this clone: The sequenced fragment ends 3 residues before the CDR3 boundary, so the rest is inferred from the germline J gene. The chain couples TRBV20-1 to TRBJ1-5, with TRBD1 identical over 7 bases. This CDR3 has 14 amino acids. After removal of 6 bases from V and 2 bases from J, the junction contained 7 bases not matched to a gene. Looked up from germline, CDR1 is DFQATT and CDR2 is SNEGSKA (reference sequence). CDR3 DNA (partial): TGCAGTGCCGAGACAGGGAAGGGCAATCAGCCC. This gives the protein CSAETGKGNQP. In full, the CDR3 reads CSAETGKGNQPQHF.

To note about this clone: From the germline J gene comes the end of the CDR3, since the read stops 3 residues before it. This chain links TRBV10-3 with TRBJ1-2, with no clear D. Deletions cut 7 bases from V and 1 base from J, with 16 bases between. CDR3 length equals 15 residues. Per the germline V gene, CDR1 is ENHRY and CDR2 is SYGVKD. CDR3 DNA (partial): TGTGCCATCACCGGAGGGCATCTGTTTAACTATGGC. As protein: CAITGGHLFNYG. The whole CDR3 reads CAITGGHLFNYGYTF.

Considering frequency, this clone is medium-sized. The CDR3 extends 3 residues past the end of the read, so its final part is completed from the germline J gene. The chain has TRBV23-1 and TRBJ2-1; TRBD2 matches 8 bases. TRBV23-1 is annotated as an ORF whose role is uncertain. The CDR3 has 18 amino acids. The junction had 12 bases not matched to a gene; V was cut back by 0 bases and J by 5 bases. The covered CDR3 bases are TGCGCCAGCAGTCAATCGTATCGGGGGGGGGTCCAACACAATGAG. Amino acid sequence: CASSQSYRGGVQHNE. The full-length CDR3 reads as CASSQSYRGGVQHNEQFF.

On this clone itself: The read comes to an end 3 residues before the CDR3 does, leaving the germline J gene to fill in the end. The V and J genes are TRBV23-1 and TRBJ2-1, with TRBD1 as a possible D gene (6 bases). TRBV23-1 is filed as an ORF, its function uncertain. This CDR3 has 15 residues. Trimming left V 3 bases short and J 7 bases short, with 16 bases between. The CDR3 spells CASSHPGQSGNEQFF. CDR3 DNA, as far as it was read: TGCGCCAGCAGTCACCCGGGACAATCGGGGAATGAG.

In the case of this clone: The read ends 3 residues shy of where the CDR3 ends; the end is completed using the germline J gene. This rearrangement joins TRBV7-2 to TRBJ2-7, with 8 positions matching TRBD2. The V gene's germline CDR1 is SGHTA and CDR2 FQGNSA. This CDR3 is 14 amino acids long. The trim removed 5 bases at V and 6 bases at J, leaving 9 bases unmatched. The covered CDR3 bases are TGTGCCAGCAGCACGATAACTAGCGGCCCCGAG. It yields the protein CASSTITSGPE. The complete CDR3 sequence is CASSTITSGPEQYF. The full variable domain, rest sourced from reference TRBV7-2 and TRBJ2-7, is GAGVSQSPSNKVTEKGKDVELRCDPISGHTALYWYRQSLGQGLEFLIYFQGNSAPDKSGLPSDRFSAERTGGSVSTLTIQRTQQEDSAVYLCASSTITSGPEQYFGPGTRLTVT.

Details on this clone: The CDR3 goes on 3 residues after the read ends, and that part is filled in from the germline J gene. V is TRBV7-2 and J is TRBJ2-5, with 10 bases that match TRBD1. The V gene end was trimmed by 5 bases and the J gene end by 4 bases; junction bases not matched to a gene: 4. Germline assignment: CDR1 SGHTA and CDR2 FQGNSA. The CDR3 has 14 residues. Here the CDR3 reads CASSRQGAIETQYF. The sequenced part of the CDR3 DNA is TGTGCCAGCAGCCGACAGGGGGCAATAGAGACC.

According to its frequency, this clone is large. The read gets to within 3 residues of the CDR3 end, and the germline J gene fills in the rest. V is TRBV7-2 and J is TRBJ2-1, with a tentative D call TRBD2 (5 bases). The CDR3 covers 12 residues. Germline V gene sequence: CDR1 SGHTA, CDR2 FQGNSA. V was clipped by 5 bases and J by 9 bases, with 11 bases between them. CDR3 residues: CASSQAAGEQFF. The sequenced CDR3 bases are TGTGCCAGCAGCCAGGCGGCGGGTGAG. The whole variable domain, remainder taken from reference TRBV7-2 and TRBJ2-1, is GAGVSQSPSNKVTEKGKDVELRCDPISGHTALYWYRQSLGQGLEFLIYFQGNSAPDKSGLPSDRFSAERTGGSVSTLTIQRTQQEDSAVYLCASSQAAGEQFFGPGTRLTVL.

Measured by frequency, this clone is medium-sized (0.01 to 0.1%). The read finishes 3 residues shy of the CDR3 end, and the germline J gene is used to complete it. This chain connects TRBV20-1 to TRBJ2-1; TRBD2 matches 9 bases. The junction had 6 bases not matched to a gene; V was cut back by 0 bases and J by 9 bases. Germline values: CDR1 DFQATT, CDR2 SNEGSKA (reference sequence). The CDR3 sequence is 14 residues long. The sequenced part of the CDR3 DNA is TGCAGTGCTAGAGACCCTAGCGGGAACGTTGAG. It codes for CSARDPSGNVE. The full-length CDR3 reads as CSARDPSGNVEQFF.

Considering frequency, this clone is medium-sized. The observed sequence ends 3 residues before the CDR3 terminus, with the missing tail filled in from the germline J gene. The V and J genes are TRBV5-1 and TRBJ2-2; D perhaps matches TRBD1 (6 bases). In germline, CDR1 is SGHRS, CDR2 YFSETQ. The CDR3 is made up of 16 amino acids. V lost 0 bases, J lost 4 bases, and 13 bases lay in between. The CDR3 spells CASSLVAGESTGELFF. The part of the CDR3 DNA that was read is TGCGCCAGCAGCTTGGTAGCAGGGGAAAGCACCGGGGAG.